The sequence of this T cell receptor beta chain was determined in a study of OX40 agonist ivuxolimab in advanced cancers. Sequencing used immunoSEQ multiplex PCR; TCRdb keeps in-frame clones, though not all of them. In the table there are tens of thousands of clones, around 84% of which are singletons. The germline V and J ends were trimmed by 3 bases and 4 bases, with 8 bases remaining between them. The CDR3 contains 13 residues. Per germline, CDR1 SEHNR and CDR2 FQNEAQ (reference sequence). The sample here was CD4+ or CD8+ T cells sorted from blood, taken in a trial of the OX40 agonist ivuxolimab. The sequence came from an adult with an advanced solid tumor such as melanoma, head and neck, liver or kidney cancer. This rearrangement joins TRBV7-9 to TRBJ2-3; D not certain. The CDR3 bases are TGTGCCAGCAGCTTGGACGTGGCAGATACGCAGTATTTT. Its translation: CASSLDVADTQYF.